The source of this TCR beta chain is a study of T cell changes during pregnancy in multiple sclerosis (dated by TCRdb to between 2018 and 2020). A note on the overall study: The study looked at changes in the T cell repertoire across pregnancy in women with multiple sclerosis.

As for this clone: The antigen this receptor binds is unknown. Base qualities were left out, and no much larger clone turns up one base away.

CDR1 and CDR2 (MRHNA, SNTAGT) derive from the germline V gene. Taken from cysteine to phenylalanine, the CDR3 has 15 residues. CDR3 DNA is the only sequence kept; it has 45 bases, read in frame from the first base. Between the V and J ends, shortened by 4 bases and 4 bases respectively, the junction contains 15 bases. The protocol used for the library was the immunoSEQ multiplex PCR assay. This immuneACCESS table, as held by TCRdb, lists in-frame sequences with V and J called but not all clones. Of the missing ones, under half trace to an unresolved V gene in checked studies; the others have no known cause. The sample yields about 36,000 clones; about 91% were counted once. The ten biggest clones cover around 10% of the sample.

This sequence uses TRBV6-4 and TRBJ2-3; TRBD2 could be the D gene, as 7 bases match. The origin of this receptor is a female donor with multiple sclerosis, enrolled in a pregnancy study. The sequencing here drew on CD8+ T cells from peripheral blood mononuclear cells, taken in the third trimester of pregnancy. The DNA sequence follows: TGTGCCAGCAGTGGTGGGGGGGGCCATGCAGATACGCAGTATTTT. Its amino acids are CASSGGGGHADTQYF.